This T cell receptor (beta chain) was retrieved from a study of cytomegalovirus exposure and HLA in healthy donors. The PCR had 60 Vbeta and 13 Jbeta primers. Repertoires were generated with immunoSEQ multiplex PCR, while TCRdb's copy carries only in-frame clones and drops some. The repertoire consists of more than 95,000 clones, with roughly 74% occurring once and the leading ten covering around an eighth. The trim removed 2 bases at V and 5 bases at J, leaving 11 bases unmatched. The CDR3 is made up of 16 amino acids. Germline CDR1 KGHSH, CDR2 LQKENI. Broader study findings: Clonal expansion, a later analysis showed, was greater in HLA-associated TCR beta chains than in equally common others. One later analysis reportedly identified an Asian-associated ancestry cluster that showed fewer N-insertions than the approximately 710-donor mean.

A note on this clone: The antigen is undetermined.

The sample taken for sequencing was PBMCs. The chain links TRBV18 to TRBJ2-7, with 8 bases that match TRBD2. The sequence came from an older woman in good health and CMV-seropositive. The CDR3 DNA reads as TGTGCCAGCTCACCATTGAGTGGCGGGGGGAAAAACGAGCAGTACTTC. Amino acid sequence: CASSPLSGGGKNEQYF.